What follows is one T cell receptor (beta chain) and its context. The antigen it binds to is not known. One base away there is no much larger clone; base qualities are not given. Library generation was performed with the immunoSEQ multiplex PCR assay. The original methods were these. To diagnose cytomegalovirus status from the catalog of TCR beta chain sequences, a statistical classification framework was built. TCRdb took over this immuneACCESS table, retaining in-frame rearrangements with V and J assigned. Such tables are incomplete; in checked studies, under half of the missing clones stem from an unresolved V gene, and the remainder is unexplained. V, J and clone size are those of that table, while D and trimming were read from the DNA. This sample comprises 130,000 to 150,000 clones, 85% to 90% of them detected only once. The ten largest make up 6.5% to 8.5% of the sample. This specimen comes from a study of cytomegalovirus exposure and HLA in healthy donors (dated by TCRdb to between 2016 and 2019). Some background on the complete study: The roughly 700 repertoires of the first cohort and the 120 validation repertoires were produced on the same platform, according to a later analysis. The study aimed to test whether cataloging public T cell receptors could reveal signatures of past pathogen exposure. Besides the first cohort of about 730 subjects, a separate validation cohort made up of roughly 120 different subjects was used. High-throughput TCR immunosequencing, statistical association of individual TCRs with disease status, and machine learning were combined to predict cytomegalovirus infection status. What the study reported, not specific to this receptor: In vitro tests confirmed that a few of the cytomegalovirus-associated TCR beta chains recognize cytomegalovirus antigens. It was suggested by the authors that the approach could potentially be generalized to other disease states and immunological phenotypes. Subsequent analysis determined that TCRs grouped into clusters in the first cohort also showed a tendency toward co-occurrence across the 130 or so validation repertoires, and 94% of cluster scores exceeded 0. The classifier was reported to diagnose cytomegalovirus status with high specificity and sensitivity in both the original cohort and the validation cohort. All 110 or so repertoires were used to score co-occurrence in the validation cohort in a later analysis, because that analysis had no HLA typing for the cohort. A total of about 150 TCR beta chains were listed by the study as associated with cytomegalovirus. While some public TCRs were present in many individuals, most TCR sequences turned up only very rarely across donors.

The donors belonged to the validation cohort of 120 subjects, which was separate from the approximately 700-subject first cohort. Sequenced sample: PBMCs. The clonotype originates from a woman aged 18-29 years in good health and CMV-seropositive.

This receptor has the CDR3 CAISGRLAGDNEQFF. The DNA is TGTGCCATCAGTGGCAGACTAGCGGGAGACAATGAGCAGTTCTTC. The chain employs TRBV10-3 and TRBJ2-1; 12 bases in between match TRBD2. Clipping removes 4 bases from V and 5 bases from J, with 3 as the unmatched junction base count. CDR1 and CDR2 (ENHRY, SYGVKD) derive from the germline V gene. The CDR3 numbers 15 residues from cysteine through phenylalanine. CDR3 DNA is the only sequence kept; it has 45 bases, read in frame from the first base.